These 29 T cell receptor beta chains were sequenced from one sample in a study of T cell clonality in common variable immunodeficiency. The repertoire was sequenced with immunoSEQ multiplex PCR; TCRdb's copy has only in-frame clones and lacks some. Captured here are about 28,000 clones, none seen once; the top ten comprise approximately 3%. The antigens of these receptors remain unknown. Study findings and constraints: Common variable immunodeficiency TCR beta sequences reportedly had fewer deletions and N-nucleotide insertions.

The specimen sequenced was peripheral blood mononuclear cells. Receptors were obtained from a human donor with common variable immunodeficiency.

A word on this clone: The read halts 3 residues ahead of the CDR3 end, with the missing end drawn from the germline J gene. J is TRBJ1-1 and V is TRBV18; D remains unclear. This CDR3 comprises 12 residues. Germline V CDR1 and CDR2: KGHSH, LQKENI. The CDR3 region is CASSPSRAEAFF. The CDR3 DNA, read in part, is TGTGCCAGCTCACCAAGTCGCGCAGAA.

This clone was observed a few times. The CDR3: CASSPRDSNTEAFF. CDR3 DNA (partial): TGTGCCAGCAGCCCCCGGGACTCTAACACTGAA. The chain has TRBV7-9 and TRBJ1-1; weak D call: TRBD1 (5 bases). Read data end 3 residues before the CDR3 end; the end is taken from the germline J gene. Per the germline V gene, CDR1 is SEHNR and CDR2 is FQNEAQ (reference sequence). V gave up 5 bases and J gave up 2 bases, with 12 bases separating them. The CDR3 consists of 14 residues. Supplemented by reference TRBV7-9 and TRBJ1-1, the full variable domain reads DTGVSQNPRHKITKRGQNVTFRCDPISEHNRLYWYRQTLGQGPEFLTYFQNEAQLEKSRLLSDRFSAERPKGSFSTLEIQRTEQGDSAMYLCASSPRDSNTEAFFGQGTRLTVV.

Details on this clone: Read coverage stops 3 residues before the CDR3 terminus; the germline J gene supplies the remainder. The gene calls are TRBV11-3 and TRBJ2-7, with 10 bases fitting TRBD1. The germline CDR1 and CDR2 sequences are SGHNT and YENEEA. V was clipped by 5 bases and J by 5 bases; unmatched bases: 6. The CDR3 is made up of 14 amino acids. The CDR3 spells CASSHRDRGHEQYF. The sequenced CDR3 bases are TGTGCCAGCAGCCACCGGGACAGGGGCCACGAG.

This clone was seen only a few times. The CDR3 is cut off 3 residues early in the read; its end comes from the germline J gene. The V and J genes are TRBV7-8 and TRBJ1-2, with 11 bases identical to TRBD1. The V and J ends lost 5 bases and 6 bases, in that order; junction bases with no gene match: 2. The V gene's germline CDR1 is SGHVS and CDR2 FQNEAQ. The CDR3 is 13 amino acids. The covered CDR3 bases are TGTGCCAGCAGCCCGGACAGGGGGCATGGC. Residues: CASSPDRGHG. The full-length CDR3 reads as CASSPDRGHGYTF.

This clone was observed a few times. The sequenced part of the CDR3 DNA is TGTGCCAGCAGCCTGAGAGGCGGGGAG. It specifies CASSLRGGE. The whole CDR3 protein reads CASSLRGGELFF. The rearrangement links TRBV7-3 to TRBJ2-2; no definite D call. The CDR3 end falls 3 residues outside the read, so it is completed with the germline J gene. The CDR3 spans 12 residues. CDR1 and CDR2 from the germline V gene are SGHTA and FQGTGA. Deletions cut 5 bases from V and 7 bases from J, with 8 bases between.

This clone was seen more than once but under ten times. The sequence runs out 3 residues before the end of the CDR3; the remainder is reconstructed from the germline J gene. The chain is built from TRBV7-8 and TRBJ1-3; D is unresolved. Looked up from germline, CDR1 is SGHVS and CDR2 is FQNEAQ. Trimming removed 2 bases at V and 0 bases at J, with 11 bases between. This CDR3 comprises 16 residues. The CDR3: CASSLNSGFSGNTIYF. Partial CDR3 DNA: TGTGCCAGCAGCTTAAACAGCGGGTTCTCTGGAAACACC.

On this clone itself: The read halts 3 residues ahead of the CDR3 end, with the missing end drawn from the germline J gene. The chain links TRBV20-1 to TRBJ2-7; 8 bases map to TRBD2. With V trimmed by 6 bases and J by 3 bases, 4 bases remained unmatched. This CDR3 spans 12 amino acids. Looked up from germline, CDR1 is DFQATT and CDR2 is SNEGSKA (reference sequence). The CDR3 loop reads CSAQAGDYEQYF. Incomplete CDR3 DNA: TGCAGTGCGCAAGCGGGGGACTACGAG.

This clone was recorded a few times. The observed sequence ends 3 residues before the CDR3 terminus, with the missing tail filled in from the germline J gene. The chain is built from TRBV20-1 and TRBJ2-3; tentatively, D is TRBD1 (6 bases). This CDR3 spans 13 amino acids. CDR1 is DFQATT, CDR2 SNEGSKA, per germline (reference sequence). The CDR3 sequence: CSARGFSGTTQYF. The sequenced part of the CDR3 DNA is TGCAGTGCTAGAGGCTTTTCCGGGACAACG.

In regard to this clone: The DNA ends 3 residues before the CDR3 does, and the rest of the CDR3 is filled in from the germline J gene. The chain recombines TRBV7-2 with TRBJ2-7, with 8 bases that match TRBD2. After removal of 5 bases from V and 2 bases from J, the junction contained 5 bases not matched to a gene. The CDR3 is 14 residues long. Germline V gene data show CDR1 as SGHTA and CDR2 as FQGNSA. The part of the CDR3 DNA that was read is TGTGCCAGCAGCCCGGCGGGGGGTGCCTACGAG. Translation gives CASSPAGGAYE. The whole CDR3 reads CASSPAGGAYEQYF. The whole variable domain, remainder taken from reference TRBV7-2 and TRBJ2-7, is GAGVSQSPSNKVTEKGKDVELRCDPISGHTALYWYRQSLGQGLEFLIYFQGNSAPDKSGLPSDRFSAERTGGSVSTLTIQRTQQEDSAVYLCASSPAGGAYEQYFGPGTRLTVT.

This clone was observed a handful of times. The CDR3 end is not reached by the read, which stops 3 residues before it; the germline J gene fills it in. This rearrangement joins TRBV19 to TRBJ2-5; 8 bases agree with TRBD1. Germline V gene lookup returns CDR1 LNHDA and CDR2 SQIVND (reference sequence). After removal of 1 base from V and 2 bases from J, the junction contained 3 bases not matched to a gene. CDR3 length: 15 residues. CDR3 DNA (partial): TGTGCCAGTAGTATAGGGACAGGGAGGCAAGAGACC. Translating gives CASSIGTGRQET. The complete CDR3 reads CASSIGTGRQETQYF.

The part of the CDR3 DNA that was read is TGTGCCAGCAGTCAAACAGGGTTGTCACCC. It yields the protein CASSQTGLSP. The full CDR3 reads CASSQTGLSPLHF. The rearrangement joins TRBV7-3 to TRBJ1-6; D might be TRBD1 (6 bases). The read halts 3 residues ahead of the CDR3 end, with the missing end drawn from the germline J gene. V was shortened by 6 bases and J by 10 bases, with 13 bases between the two germline ends. Germline CDR1 reads SGHTA; CDR2 reads FQGTGA. The CDR3 has 13 residues.

The sample holds many counts of this clone. From the germline J gene comes the end of the CDR3, since the read stops 3 residues before it. V and J are TRBV10-1 and TRBJ2-1, with TRBD1 identical over 9 bases. The CDR3 length is 15 residues. Trimming cost V 5 bases and J 7 bases; bases outside gene matches: 9. The germline V gene has CDR1 WNHNN and CDR2 SYGVQD (reference sequence). The DNA read from the CDR3 is TGCGCCAGCAGTCCGTTGGTCGGGACAGGGAATGAG. It encodes CASSPLVGTGNE. The full CDR3 sequence reads CASSPLVGTGNEQFF.

About this clone itself: The read stops 3 residues short of the end of the CDR3; the missing end is completed from the germline J gene. V usage is TRBV18 and J usage is TRBJ2-5, with 8 bases lining up with TRBD2. The length of the CDR3 is 17 residues. V shed 1 base, J shed 1 base, and the junction held 8 bases outside the gene matches. CDR1 is KGHSH, CDR2 LQKENI, per germline. CDR3 residues: CASSPRVGSGAQETQYF. The part of the CDR3 DNA that was read is TGTGCCAGCTCACCACGGGTCGGTAGCGGGGCCCAAGAGACC.

Remarks on this clone: The read finishes 3 residues shy of the CDR3 end, and the germline J gene is used to complete it. The chain joins TRBV30 to TRBJ2-7, with D maybe TRBD1 (5 bases). Germline CDR1 is GTSNPN and CDR2 is SVGIG (reference sequence). This CDR3 has 17 amino acids. V was pared by 3 bases and J by 0 bases, with 21 bases between. The CDR3: CAWRGPTGRVSSYEQYF. The part of the CDR3 DNA that was read is TGTGCCTGGAGGGGGCCTACGGGCAGGGTAAGCTCCTACGAG.

This clone was seen ten or more times. The DNA ends 3 residues before the CDR3 does, and the rest of the CDR3 is filled in from the germline J gene. The chain uses TRBV6-1 and TRBJ1-1; perhaps TRBD1 as D (5 bases). CDR1 is MNHNS, CDR2 SASEGT, per germline. Trimming shortened V by 3 bases and J by 7 bases, and 15 bases separated the two germline ends. The CDR3 extends over 14 amino acids. The CDR3 sequence is CASSDTGAIYEAFF. The sequenced part of the CDR3 DNA is TGTGCCAGCAGTGATACAGGAGCCATCTATGAA.

As concerns this clone: The CDR3 extends 3 residues past the end of the read, so its final part is completed from the germline J gene. The V gene is TRBV7-9, the J gene TRBJ1-5; 8 nucleotides line up with TRBD1. After removal of 5 bases from V and 2 bases from J, the junction contained 5 bases not matched to a gene. CDR1 SEHNR and CDR2 FQNEAQ come from the germline V gene (reference sequence). The CDR3 length is 15 residues. The CDR3 bases that were read are TGTGCCAGCAGCCGAGGACAGGGTGGCAATCAGCCC. Its protein product is CASSRGQGGNQP. The CDR3 reads in full as CASSRGQGGNQPQHF.

This clone was picked up a small number of times. The read is 3 residues too short to cover the CDR3 end, so that end is filled in from the germline J gene. The chain links TRBV19 to TRBJ2-7, with 12 nucleotides matching TRBD2. The V segment lost 9 bases and the J segment 3 bases; nucleotides outside the gene matches: 12. The length of the CDR3 is 16 residues. Germline-derived CDR1 and CDR2 are LNHDA and SQIVND (reference sequence). The DNA read from the CDR3 is TGTGCCAGGGGCCTAGCGGGGGGGGTAAGAAGCTACGAG. This encodes CARGLAGGVRSYE. The whole CDR3 protein is CARGLAGGVRSYEQYF.

This clone occurred a few times. The read terminates 3 residues ahead of where the CDR3 ends, so the germline J gene completes it. This chain links TRBV2 with TRBJ1-5; TRBD1 might be the D (5 bases). CDR3 length: 16 amino acids. Germline V gives CDR1 SNHLY, CDR2 FYNNEI. Trimming removed 6 bases from V and 0 bases from J, with 15 bases in between. The CDR3 DNA, read in part, is TGTGCCAGCAGGGGAACAGGATCCAATAGCAATCAGCCC. This codes for CASRGTGSNSNQP. The entire CDR3 protein is CASRGTGSNSNQPQHF.

This clone appeared a few times. With the read ending 3 residues before the CDR3 end, the germline J gene is used to fill in that end. The chain joins TRBV30 to TRBJ1-2, with TRBD1 matching over 9 bases. CDR3 length: 12 amino acids. Germline-derived CDR1 and CDR2 are GTSNPN and SVGIG (reference sequence). CDR3 amino acids: CAWRRDREHYTF. CDR3 DNA (partial): TGTGCCTGGAGGAGGGACAGGGAGCAC.

Turning to this clone: One end of the junction does not line up with germline, which may come from a read error. The read ends 3 residues shy of where the CDR3 ends; the end is completed using the germline J gene. The chain is built from TRBV7-7 and TRBJ1-3; TRBD1 matches 9 bases. Germline CDR1 SSHAT, CDR2 FNYEAQ (reference sequence). The length of the CDR3 is 16 residues. Incomplete CDR3 DNA: TGTGCTAGCAGCCCCCGGGACAGGGAGTCTGGAAACACC. Translated, it gives CASSPRDRESGNT. The CDR3 in its entirety is CASSPRDRESGNTIYF.

On this clone itself: The missing CDR3 end, 3 residues past where the read stops, is filled in from the germline J gene. This chain links TRBV30 with TRBJ1-1, with D unresolved. The CDR3 runs 16 residues. Trimming removed 3 bases at V and 2 bases at J, with 19 bases between. Germline V gene data show CDR1 as GTSNPN and CDR2 as SVGIG (reference sequence). The CDR3: CAWRGLEAGLNTEAFF. CDR3 DNA, as far as it was read: TGTGCCTGGAGGGGCCTCGAGGCAGGCCTAAACACTGAA.

Notes on this clone: Read data end 3 residues before the CDR3 end; the end is taken from the germline J gene. This chain joins TRBV19 and TRBJ1-1; a weak D match, TRBD1 (5 bases). The CDR3 runs to 13 residues. CDR1 LNHDA and CDR2 SQIVND come from the germline V gene (reference sequence). CDR3 loop: CASSILIEGEAFF. CDR3 DNA (partial): TGTGCCAGTAGTATTTTGATTGAGGGGGAA.

About this clone: The read ends 3 residues shy of where the CDR3 ends; the end is completed using the germline J gene. The V call is TRBV6-2 or TRBV6-3, the J call TRBJ1-1, with D tentatively TRBD1 (6 bases). Germline V gene data show CDR1 as MNHEY and CDR2 as SVGEGT. V dropped 2 bases and J dropped 4 bases, with 8 bases sitting between them. The CDR3 is 13 residues long. The CDR3 bases that were read are TGTGCCAGCAGTTACCAAGGGGGCACTGAA. It specifies CASSYQGGTE. The entire CDR3 sequence reads CASSYQGGTEAFF.

Only a few counts were recorded for this clone. The observed sequence ends 3 residues before the CDR3 terminus, with the missing tail filled in from the germline J gene. The chain combines TRBV5-3 with TRBJ1-3; D may be TRBD1 (6 bases). TRBV5-3 has ORF status, its function being uncertain. This CDR3 comprises 13 residues. Trimming removed 7 bases at V and 3 bases at J, with 11 bases between. The CDR3 reads CARQQGGGNTIYF. The CDR3 bases that were read are TGTGCCAGACAACAGGGAGGTGGAAACACC.

This clone was counted at least ten times. The sequenced fragment ends 3 residues before the CDR3 boundary, so the rest is inferred from the germline J gene. The chain is built from TRBV2 and TRBJ2-7, with 12 bases fitting TRBD1. J gave up 5 bases and V 4 bases, and 12 bases lay outside the gene matches. This CDR3 comprises 17 residues. Germline lookup yields CDR1 SNHLY and CDR2 FYNNEI. The CDR3 sequence: CASSANLGQGARNEQYF. Incomplete CDR3 DNA: TGTGCCAGCAGTGCAAACTTGGGACAGGGGGCAAGAAACGAG.

Points on this clone: The read halts 3 residues ahead of the CDR3 end, with the missing end drawn from the germline J gene. V is TRBV7-9 and J is TRBJ1-4; D unclear. The CDR3 is made up of 13 amino acids. Germline V gene sequence: CDR1 SEHNR, CDR2 FQNEAQ (reference sequence). The V end lost 6 bases, the J end lost 6 bases, and 11 bases lay between the germline ends. CDR3 in amino acids: CASSSGAYEKLFF. The DNA read from the CDR3 is TGTGCCAGCAGTTCCGGTGCATATGAAAAA.

Worth noting for this clone: The read terminates 3 residues ahead of where the CDR3 ends, so the germline J gene completes it. The J gene is TRBJ1-3, the V gene TRBV19; D remains unclear. The V and J ends lost 5 bases and 4 bases respectively, with 12 bases between them. This CDR3 spans 14 amino acids. The V gene's germline CDR1 is LNHDA and CDR2 SQIVND (reference sequence). The covered CDR3 bases are TGTGCCAGTAGTCCTAATTTTCGAGGAAACACC. It is translated as CASSPNFRGNT. The full-length CDR3 reads as CASSPNFRGNTIYF.

This clone was seen many times. Read coverage stops 3 residues before the CDR3 terminus; the germline J gene supplies the remainder. V is TRBV3-1 (or the pseudogene TRBV3-2) and J is TRBJ2-1, with TRBD2 identical over 8 bases. Germline CDR1 is LGHDT and CDR2 is YNNKEL (reference sequence). CDR3 length: 16 residues. V dropped 0 bases and J dropped 8; count of bases not matched to a gene: 9. CDR3 residues: CASSQEGRGGDYEQFF. CDR3 bases read: TGTGCCAGCAGCCAAGAGGGCCGGGGGGGAGATTATGAG.

Many counts were recorded for this clone. The CDR3 sequence: CSASPLSDGQGSQYF. The CDR3 DNA, read in part, is TGCAGTGCTAGTCCCCTCTCCGACGGACAGGGGTCG. V and J are TRBV20-1 and TRBJ2-3; 9 bases fit TRBD1. The read ends 3 residues before the CDR3 terminus; that terminus is restored from the germline J gene. The CDR3 loop spans 15 amino acids. CDR1 and CDR2 from the germline V gene are DFQATT and SNEGSKA (reference sequence).